This entry lists 10 T cell receptor beta chains sequenced from one sample in a study of cytomegalovirus exposure and HLA in healthy donors. 60 Vbeta and 13 Jbeta primers were used in PCR. Sequenced by immunoSEQ multiplex PCR; TCRdb stores in-frame clones only, minus some. The profile shows under 200,000 clones, roughly 87% of them singletons. Source material: PBMCs. Receptor source: a woman aged 45-60 years in good health and CMV-seronegative.

The count of this clone is one. One junction end does not reproduce the germline sequence, and a read error may be involved. The chain recombines TRBV15 with TRBJ1-3; D unresolved. The CDR3 has 18 amino acids. Germline loops: CDR1 LNHNV, CDR2 YYDKDF (reference sequence). The CDR3 sequence: CATSRDSTARNSGNTTYF. The CDR3 coding sequence is TGTGCCACCAGCAGAGATTCAACAGCCCGGAACTCTGGAAACACCACATATTTT.

This chain uses TRBV4-1 with TRBJ1-5; 8 bases match TRBD1. The CDR3 extends over 15 amino acids. Germline V gene lookup returns CDR1 MGHRA and CDR2 YSYEKL. The V segment lost 1 base and the J segment 6 bases; nucleotides outside the gene matches: 5. This chain's CDR3 is CASSQGTGMSQPQHF. The CDR3 DNA reads as TGCGCCAGCAGCCAAGGGACAGGGATGAGTCAGCCCCAGCATTTT.

The chain is built from TRBV10-3 and TRBJ1-1; 7 bases align to TRBD1. Trimming at V came to 6 bases and at J to 2 bases, leaving 12 bases not matched to a gene. CDR3 length: 16 amino acids. Germline V lookup: CDR1 ENHRY, CDR2 SYGVKD. The DNA of the CDR3 is TGTGCCATCAGGGATCTCAGGGGGGTCCCCAACACTGAAGCTTTCTTT. This encodes CAIRDLRGVPNTEAFF.

This chain connects TRBV19 to TRBJ2-2; TRBD2 aligns across 7 bases. Germline V gene data show CDR1 as LNHDA and CDR2 as SQIVND (reference sequence). The CDR3 consists of 17 residues. Unmatched junction bases numbered 14, after V lost 1 base and J lost 9 bases. This CDR3 is CASSIGFRDYRPRELFF. The CDR3 DNA is TGTGCCAGTAGTATAGGGTTTAGGGACTACCGGCCCCGGGAGCTGTTTTTT.

The CDR3 DNA follows: TGTGCCAGCAGCTCTCGGACTAGTCCGGGCCCAGAGACCCAGTACTTC. It specifies CASSSRTSPGPETQYF. The chain is built from TRBV11-1 and TRBJ2-5; 7 bases align to TRBD2. V was clipped by 4 bases and J by 4 bases; unmatched bases: 12. From germline, CDR1 is SGHAT and CDR2 FQDESV (reference sequence). The CDR3 sequence is 16 residues long.

This chain joins TRBV28 and TRBJ1-1; tentative D call: TRBD1 (6 bases). Trimming took 6 bases from V and 3 from J, leaving 11 bases between them. Germline loops: CDR1 MDHEN, CDR2 SYDVKM. The CDR3 has 13 residues. The CDR3 protein is CASRATGYTEAFF. The CDR3 nucleotides read TGTGCCAGCAGGGCAACAGGGTACACTGAAGCTTTCTTT.

The chain joins TRBV28 to TRBJ2-3; no reliable D call. The CDR3 is 13 residues long. Between the trimmed V and J ends, which lost 4 bases and 5 bases, there was a span of 10 bases. Germline lookup yields CDR1 MDHEN and CDR2 SYDVKM. For the CDR3, the DNA is TGTGCCAGCAGTTCCTCGTTTGTAGATACGCAGTATTTT. Its translation: CASSSSFVDTQYF.

The chain is built from TRBV11-2 and TRBJ2-1; 10 nucleotides align to TRBD2. The CDR3 is 12 residues long. The germline CDR1 and CDR2 sequences are SGHAT and FQNNGV. After removal of 5 bases from V and 14 bases from J, the junction contained 6 bases not matched to a gene. The CDR3 DNA sequence: TGTGCCAGCAGCCACCTAGCGGGGGTAAAGTTCTTC. As protein: CASSHLAGVKFF.

The chain carries TRBV14 and TRBJ2-1, with D possibly being TRBD2 (5 bases). CDR1 SGHDN and CDR2 FVKESK come from the germline V gene. V was pared by 3 bases and J by 4 bases, with 13 bases between. The CDR3 sequence is 15 residues long. CDR3 sequence: CASSHLGNYYNEQFF. The DNA for the CDR3 is TGTGCCAGCAGCCACCTCGGGAACTATTACAATGAGCAGTTCTTC.

V and J are TRBV2 and TRBJ2-7; 8 bases agree with TRBD1. This CDR3 has 17 residues. V lost 3 bases and J lost 5; bases outside the gene matches: 15. Per the germline V gene, CDR1 is SNHLY and CDR2 is FYNNEI. The CDR3: CASSDQGARQGIDEQYF. The CDR3 DNA is TGTGCCAGCAGTGACCAGGGCGCTCGACAGGGGATCGACGAGCAGTACTTC.